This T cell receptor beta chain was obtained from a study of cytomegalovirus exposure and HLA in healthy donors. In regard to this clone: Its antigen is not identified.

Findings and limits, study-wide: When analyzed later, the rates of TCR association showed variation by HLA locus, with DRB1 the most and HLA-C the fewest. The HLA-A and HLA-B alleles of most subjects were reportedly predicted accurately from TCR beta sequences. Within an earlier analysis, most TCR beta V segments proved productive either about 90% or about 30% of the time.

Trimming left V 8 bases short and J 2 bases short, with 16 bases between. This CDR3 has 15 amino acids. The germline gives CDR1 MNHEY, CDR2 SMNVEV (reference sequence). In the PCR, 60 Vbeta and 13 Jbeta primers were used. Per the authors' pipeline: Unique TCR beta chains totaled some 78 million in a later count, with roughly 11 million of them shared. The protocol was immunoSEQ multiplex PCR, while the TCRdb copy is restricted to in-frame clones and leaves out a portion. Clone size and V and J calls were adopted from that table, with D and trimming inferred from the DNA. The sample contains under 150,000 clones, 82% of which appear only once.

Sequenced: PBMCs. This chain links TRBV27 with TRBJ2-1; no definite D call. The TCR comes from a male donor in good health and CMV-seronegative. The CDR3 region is CASAREVAAYNEQFF. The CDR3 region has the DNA TGTGCCAGCGCAAGAGAAGTGGCGGCCTACAATGAGCAGTTCTTC.